This T cell receptor beta chain was recovered during a study of human thymus T cells. CDR1 SGHTA and CDR2 FQGNSA come from the germline V gene. Trimming left V 5 bases short and J 0 bases short, with 8 bases between. The CDR3 spans 14 residues. Some clones are missing from TCRdb's copy, which holds only in-frame ones; the method was immunoSEQ multiplex PCR. The repertoire consists of 70,000 to 75,000 clones, with approximately 95% occurring once and the leading ten covering under 0.04%. Thymus tissue was removed during corrective cardiac surgery. The receptor's source is a girl in the first two years of life with a congenital heart defect but otherwise immunologically healthy. The sample comprised thymus tissue. The chain recombines TRBV7-2 with TRBJ2-4; D unresolved. The CDR3 region has the DNA TGTGCCAGCAGCCTACAGCTAGCCAAAAACATTCAGTACTTC. Amino acids: CASSLQLAKNIQYF. Complete variable domain (other parts from reference TRBV7-2 and TRBJ2-4): GAGVSQSPSNKVTEKGKDVELRCDPISGHTALYWYRQSLGQGLEFLIYFQGNSAPDKSGLPSDRFSAERTGGSVSTLTIQRTQQEDSAVYLCASSLQLAKNIQYFGAGTRLSVL.